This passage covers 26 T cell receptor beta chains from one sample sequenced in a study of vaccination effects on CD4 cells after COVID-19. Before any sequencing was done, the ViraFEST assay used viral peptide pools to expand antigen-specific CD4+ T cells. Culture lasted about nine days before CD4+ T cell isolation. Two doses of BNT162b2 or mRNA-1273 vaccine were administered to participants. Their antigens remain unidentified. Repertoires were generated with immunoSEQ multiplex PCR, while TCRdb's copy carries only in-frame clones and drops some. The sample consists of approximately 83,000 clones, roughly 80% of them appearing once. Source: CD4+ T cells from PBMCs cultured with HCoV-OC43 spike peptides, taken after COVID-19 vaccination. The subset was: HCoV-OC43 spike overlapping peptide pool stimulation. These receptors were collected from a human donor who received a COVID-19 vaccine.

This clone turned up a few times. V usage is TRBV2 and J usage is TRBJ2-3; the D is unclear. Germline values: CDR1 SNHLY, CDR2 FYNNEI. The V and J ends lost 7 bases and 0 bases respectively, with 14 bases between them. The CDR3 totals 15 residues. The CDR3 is CASIAHQQSTDTQYF. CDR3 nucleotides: TGTGCCAGCATAGCCCACCAGCAGAGCACAGATACGCAGTATTTT.

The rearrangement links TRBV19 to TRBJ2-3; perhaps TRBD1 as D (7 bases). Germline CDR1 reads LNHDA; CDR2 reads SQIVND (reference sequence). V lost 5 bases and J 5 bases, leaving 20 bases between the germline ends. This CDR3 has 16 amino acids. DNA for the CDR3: TGTGCCAGTAGTCCGGGGGACAGTCGATCCAAAGATACGCAGTATTTT. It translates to CASSPGDSRSKDTQYF.

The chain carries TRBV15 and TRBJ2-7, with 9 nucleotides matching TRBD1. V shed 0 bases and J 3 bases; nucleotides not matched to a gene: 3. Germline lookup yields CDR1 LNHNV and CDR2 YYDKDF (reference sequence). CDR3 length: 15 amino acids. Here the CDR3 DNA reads TGTGCCACCAGCAGAGACCCGGGACAGGGCTACGAGCAGTACGTC. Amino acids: CATSRDPGQGYEQYV.

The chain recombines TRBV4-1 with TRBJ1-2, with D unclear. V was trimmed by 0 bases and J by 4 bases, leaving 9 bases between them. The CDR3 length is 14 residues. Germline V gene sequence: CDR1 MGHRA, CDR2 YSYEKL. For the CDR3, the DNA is TGCGCCAGCAGCCAAGAAGCGGATGGCTATGGCTACACCTTC. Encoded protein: CASSQEADGYGYTF.

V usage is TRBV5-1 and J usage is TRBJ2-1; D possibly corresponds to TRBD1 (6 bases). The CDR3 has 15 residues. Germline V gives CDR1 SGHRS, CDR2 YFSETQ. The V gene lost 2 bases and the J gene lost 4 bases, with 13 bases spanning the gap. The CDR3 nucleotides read TGCGCCAGCAGCTTCCGACAGGCGAGTTACAATGAGCAGTTCTTC. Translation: CASSFRQASYNEQFF.

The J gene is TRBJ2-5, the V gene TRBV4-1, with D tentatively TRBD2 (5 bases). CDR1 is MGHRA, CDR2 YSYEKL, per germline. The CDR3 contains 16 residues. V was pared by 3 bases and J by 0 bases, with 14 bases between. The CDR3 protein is CASSQNEGPYQETQYF. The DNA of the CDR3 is TGCGCCAGCAGCCAGAATGAGGGTCCATACCAAGAGACCCAGTACTTC.

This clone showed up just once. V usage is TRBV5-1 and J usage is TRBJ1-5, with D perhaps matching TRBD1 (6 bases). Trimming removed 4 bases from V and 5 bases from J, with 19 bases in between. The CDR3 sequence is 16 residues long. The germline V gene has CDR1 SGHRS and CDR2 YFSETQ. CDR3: CASSPGHQGGDQPQHF. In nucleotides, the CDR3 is TGCGCCAGCAGCCCGGGACACCAAGGTGGCGATCAGCCCCAGCATTTT.

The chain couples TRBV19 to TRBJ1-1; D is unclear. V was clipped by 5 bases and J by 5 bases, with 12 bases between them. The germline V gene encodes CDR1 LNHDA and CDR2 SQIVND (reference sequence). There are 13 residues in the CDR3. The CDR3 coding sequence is TGTGCCAGTAGTTTCGACACTAGGACTGAAGCTTTCTTT. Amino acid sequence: CASSFDTRTEAFF. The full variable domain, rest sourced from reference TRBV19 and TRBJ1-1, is DGGITQSPKYLFRKEGQNVTLSCEQNLNHDAMYWYRQDPGQGLRLIYYSQIVNDFQKGDIAEGYSVSREKKESFPLTVTSAQKNPTAFYLCASSFDTRTEAFFGQGTRLTVV.

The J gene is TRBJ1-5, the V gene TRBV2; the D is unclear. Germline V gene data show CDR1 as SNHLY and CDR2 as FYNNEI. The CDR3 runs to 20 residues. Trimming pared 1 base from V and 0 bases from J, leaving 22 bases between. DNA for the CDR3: TGTGCCAGCAGTGAAGGAGCCTATTGGAGAGAAAAATATAGCAATCAGCCCCAGCATTTT. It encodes CASSEGAYWREKYSNQPQHF.

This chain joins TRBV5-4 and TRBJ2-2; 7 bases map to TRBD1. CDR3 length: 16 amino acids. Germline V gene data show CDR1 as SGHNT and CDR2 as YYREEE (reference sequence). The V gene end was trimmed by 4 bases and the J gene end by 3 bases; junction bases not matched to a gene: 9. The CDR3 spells CASSPQTGPYTGELFF. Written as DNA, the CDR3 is TGTGCCAGCAGCCCTCAGACAGGGCCGTACACCGGGGAGCTGTTTTTT.

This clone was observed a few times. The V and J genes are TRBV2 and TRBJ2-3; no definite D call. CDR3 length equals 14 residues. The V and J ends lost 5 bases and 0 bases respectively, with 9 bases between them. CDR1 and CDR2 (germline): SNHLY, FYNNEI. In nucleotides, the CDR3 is TGTGCCAGCAGTCGTCAAACTAGCACAGATACGCAGTATTTT. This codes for CASSRQTSTDTQYF.

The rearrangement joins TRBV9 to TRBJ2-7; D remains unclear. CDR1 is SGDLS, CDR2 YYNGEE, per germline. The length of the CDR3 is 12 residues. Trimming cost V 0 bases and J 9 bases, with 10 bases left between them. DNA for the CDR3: TGTGCCAGCAGCGTAGAACAGCTTGGGCAGTACGTC. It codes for CASSVEQLGQYV.

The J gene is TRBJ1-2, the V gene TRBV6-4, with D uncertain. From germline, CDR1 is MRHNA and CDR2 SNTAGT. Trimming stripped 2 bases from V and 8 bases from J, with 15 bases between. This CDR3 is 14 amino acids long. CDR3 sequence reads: CASSDEGPLGGYTF. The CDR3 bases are TGTGCCAGCAGTGACGAAGGGCCCTTAGGGGGCTACACCTTC.

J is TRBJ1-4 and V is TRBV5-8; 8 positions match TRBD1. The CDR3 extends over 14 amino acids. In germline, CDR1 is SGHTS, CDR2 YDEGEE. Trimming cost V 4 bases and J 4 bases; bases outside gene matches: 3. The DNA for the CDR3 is TGTGCCAGCAGCCGACAGGGGAGTAATGAAAAACTGTTTTTT. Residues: CASSRQGSNEKLFF.

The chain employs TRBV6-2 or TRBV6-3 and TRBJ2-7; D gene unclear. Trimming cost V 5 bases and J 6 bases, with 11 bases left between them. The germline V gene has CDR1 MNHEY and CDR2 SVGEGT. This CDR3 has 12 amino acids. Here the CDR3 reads CASSAHPTEQYV. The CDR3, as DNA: TGTGCCAGCAGTGCCCACCCCACCGAGCAGTACGTC.

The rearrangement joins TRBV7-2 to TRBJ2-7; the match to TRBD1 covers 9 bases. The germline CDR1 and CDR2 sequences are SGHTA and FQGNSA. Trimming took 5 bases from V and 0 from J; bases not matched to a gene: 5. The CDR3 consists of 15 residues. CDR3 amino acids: CASSRTGDRSYEQYV. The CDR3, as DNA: TGTGCCAGCAGCAGGACAGGGGATCGCTCCTACGAGCAGTACGTC.

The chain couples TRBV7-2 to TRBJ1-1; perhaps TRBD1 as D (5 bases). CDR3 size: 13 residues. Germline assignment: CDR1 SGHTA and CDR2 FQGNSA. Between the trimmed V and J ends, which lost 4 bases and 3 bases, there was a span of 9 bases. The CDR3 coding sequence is TGTGCCAGCAGCTCTAAAGGGGACACTGAAGCTTTCTTT. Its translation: CASSSKGDTEAFF.

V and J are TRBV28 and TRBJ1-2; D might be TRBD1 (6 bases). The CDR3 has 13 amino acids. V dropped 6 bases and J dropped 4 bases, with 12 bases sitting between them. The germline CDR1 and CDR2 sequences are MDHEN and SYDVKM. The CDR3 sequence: CASRMGTPYGYTF. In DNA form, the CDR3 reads TGTGCCAGCAGAATGGGGACACCCTATGGCTACACCTTC.

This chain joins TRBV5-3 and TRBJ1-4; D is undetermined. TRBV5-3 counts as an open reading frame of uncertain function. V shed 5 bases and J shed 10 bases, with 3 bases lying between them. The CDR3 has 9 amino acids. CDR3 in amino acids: CARRGKLFF. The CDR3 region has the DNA TGTGCCAGAAGGGGAAAACTGTTTTTT.

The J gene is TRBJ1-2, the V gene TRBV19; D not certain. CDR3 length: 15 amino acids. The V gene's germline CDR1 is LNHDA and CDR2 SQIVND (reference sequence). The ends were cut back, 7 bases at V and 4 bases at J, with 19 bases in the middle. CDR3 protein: CASIRSHPPSYGYTF. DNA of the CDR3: TGTGCCAGTATACGCTCTCACCCACCCAGCTATGGCTACACCTTC.

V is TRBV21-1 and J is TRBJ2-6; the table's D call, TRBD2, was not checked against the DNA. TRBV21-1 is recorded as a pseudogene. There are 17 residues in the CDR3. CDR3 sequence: CASSKKLGSSGANVLTF. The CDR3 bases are TGTGCCAGCAGCAAAAAGTTGGGGAGCTCTGGGGCCAACGTCCTGACTTTC.

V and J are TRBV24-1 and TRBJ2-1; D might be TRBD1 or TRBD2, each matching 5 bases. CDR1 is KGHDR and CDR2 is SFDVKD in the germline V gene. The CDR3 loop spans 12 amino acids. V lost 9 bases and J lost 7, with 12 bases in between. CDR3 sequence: CATGAGVNEQFF. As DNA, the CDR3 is TGTGCCACCGGGGCCGGGGTGAATGAGCAGTTCTTC.

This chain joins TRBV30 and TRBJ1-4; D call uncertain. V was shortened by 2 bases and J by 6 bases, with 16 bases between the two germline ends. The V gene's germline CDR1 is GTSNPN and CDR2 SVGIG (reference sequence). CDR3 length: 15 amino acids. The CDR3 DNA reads TGTGCCTGGAGTAGTCCCCCTGGGCAGGATGAAAAACTGTTTTTT. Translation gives CAWSSPPGQDEKLFF.

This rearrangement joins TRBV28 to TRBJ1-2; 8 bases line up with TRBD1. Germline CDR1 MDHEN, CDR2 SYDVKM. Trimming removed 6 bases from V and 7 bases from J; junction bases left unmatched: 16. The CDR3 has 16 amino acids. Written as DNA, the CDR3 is TGTGCCAGCAGCCGAGGGACAGGCGTTGGTTTGGGTGGCTACACCTTC. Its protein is CASSRGTGVGLGGYTF.

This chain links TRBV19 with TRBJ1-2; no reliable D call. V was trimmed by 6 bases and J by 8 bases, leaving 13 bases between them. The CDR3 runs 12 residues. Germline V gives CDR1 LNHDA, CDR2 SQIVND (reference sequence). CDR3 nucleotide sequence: TGTGCCAGTAGGGACCTGTCGCGAGGCTACACCTTC. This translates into CASRDLSRGYTF.

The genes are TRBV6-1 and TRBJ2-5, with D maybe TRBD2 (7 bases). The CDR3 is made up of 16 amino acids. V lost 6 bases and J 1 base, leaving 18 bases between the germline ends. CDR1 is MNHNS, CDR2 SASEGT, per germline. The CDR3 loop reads CASSEFVGGAQETQYF. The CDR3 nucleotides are TGTGCCAGCAGCGAATTTGTGGGGGGGGCCCAAGAGACCCAGTACTTC.